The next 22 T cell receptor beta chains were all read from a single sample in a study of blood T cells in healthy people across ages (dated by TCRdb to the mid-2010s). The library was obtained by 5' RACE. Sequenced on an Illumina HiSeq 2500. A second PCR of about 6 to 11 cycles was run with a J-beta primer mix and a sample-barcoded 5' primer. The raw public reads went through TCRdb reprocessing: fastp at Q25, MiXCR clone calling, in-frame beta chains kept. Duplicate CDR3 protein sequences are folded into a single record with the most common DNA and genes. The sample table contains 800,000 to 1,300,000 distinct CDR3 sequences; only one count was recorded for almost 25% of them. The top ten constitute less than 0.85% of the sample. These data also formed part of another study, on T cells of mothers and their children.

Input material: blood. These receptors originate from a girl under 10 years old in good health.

The DNA of the CDR3 is TGTGCCACCCTGACAGGGCCCAGCACAGATACGCAGTATTTT. Translated: CATLTGPSTDTQYF. The V call is TRBV21-1, the J call TRBJ2-3; the table's D call TRBD1 went unverified against the DNA. TRBV21-1 is flagged as a pseudogene. The CDR3 spans 14 residues.

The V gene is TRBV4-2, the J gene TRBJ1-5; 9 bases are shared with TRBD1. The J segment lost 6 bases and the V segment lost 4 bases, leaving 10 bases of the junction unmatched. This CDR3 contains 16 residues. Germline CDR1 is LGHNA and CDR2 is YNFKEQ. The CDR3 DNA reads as TGTGCCAGCAGCCCGGAAGGAACAGGGGGCTTTCAGCCCCAGCATTTT. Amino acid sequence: CASSPEGTGGFQPQHF.

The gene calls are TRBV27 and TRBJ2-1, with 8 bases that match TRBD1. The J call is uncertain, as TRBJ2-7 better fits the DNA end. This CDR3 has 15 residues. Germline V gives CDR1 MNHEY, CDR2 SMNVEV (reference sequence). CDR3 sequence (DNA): TGTGCCAGCAGTCTCTACCGGACAGGGACGTACGAGCAGTACTTC. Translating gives CASSLYRTGTYEQYF.

CDR3 amino acids: CASSLGQAPGEKLFF. CDR3 coding DNA: TGCGCCAGCAGCTTAGGACAGGCCCCAGGTGAAAAACTGTTTTTT. V and J are TRBV5-1 and TRBJ1-4; 7 bases are shared with TRBD1. The trim removed 2 bases at V and 7 bases at J, leaving 8 bases unmatched. Germline V gene lookup returns CDR1 SGHRS and CDR2 YFSETQ. The CDR3 loop spans 15 amino acids.

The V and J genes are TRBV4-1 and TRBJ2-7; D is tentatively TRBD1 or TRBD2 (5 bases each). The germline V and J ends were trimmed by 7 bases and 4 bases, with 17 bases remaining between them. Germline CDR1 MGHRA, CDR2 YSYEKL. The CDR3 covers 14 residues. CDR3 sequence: CASTPGQGGYEQYF. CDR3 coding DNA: TGCGCCAGCACCCCGGGGCAGGGTGGGTACGAGCAGTACTTC.

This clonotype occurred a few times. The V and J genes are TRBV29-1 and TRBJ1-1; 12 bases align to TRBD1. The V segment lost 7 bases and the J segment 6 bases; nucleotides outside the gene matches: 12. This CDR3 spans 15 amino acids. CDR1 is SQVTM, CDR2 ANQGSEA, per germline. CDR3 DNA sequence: TGCAGCGCCCCGGGACAGGGGGCTATTTTGGCTGAAGCTTTCTTT. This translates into CSAPGQGAILAEAFF.

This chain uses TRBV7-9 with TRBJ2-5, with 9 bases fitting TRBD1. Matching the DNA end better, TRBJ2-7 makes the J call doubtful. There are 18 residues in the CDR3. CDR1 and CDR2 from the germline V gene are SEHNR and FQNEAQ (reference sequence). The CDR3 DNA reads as TGTGCCAGCAGTGCCCTGGGGAGAACAGGGGGCGCCGATTTCGAGCAGTACTTC. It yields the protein CASSALGRTGGADFEQYF.

For the CDR3, the DNA is TGTGCCAGCAGTTTAATACAGGGGGAGCCCCAGCATTTT. Protein sequence: CASSLIQGEPQHF. The V and J genes are TRBV6-6 and TRBJ1-5; 8 positions match TRBD1. V was pared by 4 bases and J by 8 bases, with 4 bases of the junction left unmatched. The CDR3 spans 13 residues. The germline V gene has CDR1 MNHNY and CDR2 SVGAGI (reference sequence).

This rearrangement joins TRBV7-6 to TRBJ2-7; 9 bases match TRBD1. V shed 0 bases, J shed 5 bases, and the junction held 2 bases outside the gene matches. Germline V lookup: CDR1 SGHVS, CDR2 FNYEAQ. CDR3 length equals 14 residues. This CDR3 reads CASSLADRGHEQYF. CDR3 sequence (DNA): TGTGCCAGCAGCTTAGCGGACAGGGGCCACGAGCAGTACTTC.

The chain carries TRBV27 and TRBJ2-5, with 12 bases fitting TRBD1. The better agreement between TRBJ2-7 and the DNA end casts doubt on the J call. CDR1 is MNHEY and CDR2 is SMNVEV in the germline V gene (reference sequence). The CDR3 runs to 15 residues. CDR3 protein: CASSFRDRGPYEQYF. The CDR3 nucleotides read TGTGCCAGCAGTTTCCGGGACAGGGGGCCCTACGAGCAGTACTTC.

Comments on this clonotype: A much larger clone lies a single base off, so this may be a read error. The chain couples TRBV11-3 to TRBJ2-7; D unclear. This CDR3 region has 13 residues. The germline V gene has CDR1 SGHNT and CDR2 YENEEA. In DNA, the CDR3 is TGTGCCTGCAGCTTAATCGGCTCCTACGAGCAGTACTTC. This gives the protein CACSLIGSYEQYF.

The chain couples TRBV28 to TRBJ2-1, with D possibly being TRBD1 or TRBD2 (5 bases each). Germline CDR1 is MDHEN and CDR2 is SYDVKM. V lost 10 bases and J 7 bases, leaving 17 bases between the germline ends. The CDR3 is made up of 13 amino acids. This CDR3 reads CAIHGERGNEQFF. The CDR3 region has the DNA TGTGCCATCCACGGGGAAAGGGGAAATGAGCAGTTCTTC.

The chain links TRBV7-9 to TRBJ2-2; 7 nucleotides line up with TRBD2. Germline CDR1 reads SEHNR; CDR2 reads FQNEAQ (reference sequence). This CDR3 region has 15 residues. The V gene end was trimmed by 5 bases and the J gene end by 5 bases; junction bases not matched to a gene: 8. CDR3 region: CASSESGMGTGELFF. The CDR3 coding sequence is TGTGCCAGCAGCGAGAGCGGGATGGGGACCGGGGAGCTGTTTTTT.

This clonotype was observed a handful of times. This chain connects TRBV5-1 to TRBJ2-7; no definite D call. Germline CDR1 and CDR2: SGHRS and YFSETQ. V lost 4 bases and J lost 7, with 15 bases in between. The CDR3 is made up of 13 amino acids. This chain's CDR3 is CASSGLVEREQYF. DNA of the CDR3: TGCGCCAGCAGCGGATTGGTGGAGAGGGAGCAGTACTTC.

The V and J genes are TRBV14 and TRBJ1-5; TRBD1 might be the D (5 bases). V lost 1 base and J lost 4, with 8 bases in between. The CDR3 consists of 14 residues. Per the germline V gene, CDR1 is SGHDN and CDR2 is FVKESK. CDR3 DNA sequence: TGTGCCAGCAGCCAAGTGTGGGGGAATCAGCCCCAGCATTTT. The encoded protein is CASSQVWGNQPQHF.

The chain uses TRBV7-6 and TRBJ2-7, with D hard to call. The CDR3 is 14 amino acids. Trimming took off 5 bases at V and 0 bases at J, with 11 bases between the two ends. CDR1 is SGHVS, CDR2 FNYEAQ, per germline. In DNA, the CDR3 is TGTGCCAGCAGCCAATCGTCCCGCTCCTACGAGCAGTACTTC. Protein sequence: CASSQSSRSYEQYF.

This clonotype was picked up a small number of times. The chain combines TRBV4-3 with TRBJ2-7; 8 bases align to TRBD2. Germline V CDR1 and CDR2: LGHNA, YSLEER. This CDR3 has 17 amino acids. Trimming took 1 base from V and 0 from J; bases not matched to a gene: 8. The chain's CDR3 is CASSQGSGTRSSYEQYF. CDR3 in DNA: TGCGCCAGCAGCCAAGGCTCCGGGACTAGGAGCTCCTACGAGCAGTACTTC.

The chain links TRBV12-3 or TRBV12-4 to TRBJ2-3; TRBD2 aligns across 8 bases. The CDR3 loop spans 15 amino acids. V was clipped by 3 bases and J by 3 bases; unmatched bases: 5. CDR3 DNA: TGTGCCAGCAGTTTGGAGGGACTAGGTACAGATACGCAGTATTTT. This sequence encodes CASSLEGLGTDTQYF.

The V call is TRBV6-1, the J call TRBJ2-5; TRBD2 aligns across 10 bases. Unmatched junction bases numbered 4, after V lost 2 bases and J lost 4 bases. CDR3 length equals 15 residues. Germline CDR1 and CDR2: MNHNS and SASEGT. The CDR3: CASSEFSGGAETQYF. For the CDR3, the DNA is TGTGCCAGCAGTGAATTCAGCGGGGGGGCAGAGACCCAGTACTTC.

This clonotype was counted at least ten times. CDR3 in amino acids: CASSPRASYNSPLHF. The CDR3 DNA follows: TGTGCCAGCAGTCCAAGGGCTTCCTATAATTCACCCCTCCACTTT. This chain connects TRBV12-3 or TRBV12-4 to TRBJ1-6; D is unclear. The CDR3 length is 15 residues. V was pared by 5 bases and J by 1 base, with 9 bases between.

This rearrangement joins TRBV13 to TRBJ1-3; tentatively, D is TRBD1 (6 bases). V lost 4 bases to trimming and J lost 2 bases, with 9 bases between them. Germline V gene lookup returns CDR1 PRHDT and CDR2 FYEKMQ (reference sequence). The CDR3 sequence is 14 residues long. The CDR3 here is CASSSWGPGNTIYF. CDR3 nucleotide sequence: TGTGCCAGCAGCTCCTGGGGGCCTGGAAACACCATATATTTT.

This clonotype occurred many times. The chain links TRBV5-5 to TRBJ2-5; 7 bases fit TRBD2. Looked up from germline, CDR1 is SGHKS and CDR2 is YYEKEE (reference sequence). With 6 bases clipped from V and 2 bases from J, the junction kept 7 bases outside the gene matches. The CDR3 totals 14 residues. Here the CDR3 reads CASNKRGKQETQYF. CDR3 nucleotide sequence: TGTGCCAGCAACAAGCGGGGCAAACAAGAGACCCAGTACTTC.